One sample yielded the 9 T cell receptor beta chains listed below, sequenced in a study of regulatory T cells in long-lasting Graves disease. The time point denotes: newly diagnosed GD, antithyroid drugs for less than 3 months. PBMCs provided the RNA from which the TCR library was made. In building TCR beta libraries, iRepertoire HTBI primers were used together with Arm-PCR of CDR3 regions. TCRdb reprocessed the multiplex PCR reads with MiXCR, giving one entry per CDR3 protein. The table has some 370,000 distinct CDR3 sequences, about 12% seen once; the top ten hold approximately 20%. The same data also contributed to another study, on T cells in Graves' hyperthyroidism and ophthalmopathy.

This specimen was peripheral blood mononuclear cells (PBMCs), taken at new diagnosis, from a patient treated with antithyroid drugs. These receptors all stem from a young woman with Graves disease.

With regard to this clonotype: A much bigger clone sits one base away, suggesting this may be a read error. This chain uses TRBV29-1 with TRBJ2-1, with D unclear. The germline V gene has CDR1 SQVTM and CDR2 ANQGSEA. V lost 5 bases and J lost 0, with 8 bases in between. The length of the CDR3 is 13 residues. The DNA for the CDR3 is TGCAGCGTTTTGTCGGTCTCCTACAATGAGCAGTTCTTC. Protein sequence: CSVLSVSYNEQFF.

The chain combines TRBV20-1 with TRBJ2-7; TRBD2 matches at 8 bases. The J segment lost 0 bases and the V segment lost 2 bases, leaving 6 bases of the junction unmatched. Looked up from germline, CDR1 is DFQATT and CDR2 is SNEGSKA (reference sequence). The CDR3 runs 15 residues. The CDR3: CSARLAGPSSYEQYF. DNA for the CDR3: TGCAGTGCTAGACTAGCGGGCCCGAGCTCCTACGAGCAGTACTTC.

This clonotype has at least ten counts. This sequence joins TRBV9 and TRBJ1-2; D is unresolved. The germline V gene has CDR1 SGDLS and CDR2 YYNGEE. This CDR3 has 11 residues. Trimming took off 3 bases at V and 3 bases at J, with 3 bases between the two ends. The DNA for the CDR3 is TGTGCCAGCAGCGCTGACTATGGCTACACCTTC. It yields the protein CASSADYGYTF.

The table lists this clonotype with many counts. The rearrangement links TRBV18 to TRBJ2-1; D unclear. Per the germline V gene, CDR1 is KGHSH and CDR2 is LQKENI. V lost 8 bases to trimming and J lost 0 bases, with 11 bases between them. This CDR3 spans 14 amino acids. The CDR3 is CASAHDDSYNEQFF. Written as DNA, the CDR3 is TGTGCCAGCGCCCACGACGACTCCTACAATGAGCAGTTCTTC.

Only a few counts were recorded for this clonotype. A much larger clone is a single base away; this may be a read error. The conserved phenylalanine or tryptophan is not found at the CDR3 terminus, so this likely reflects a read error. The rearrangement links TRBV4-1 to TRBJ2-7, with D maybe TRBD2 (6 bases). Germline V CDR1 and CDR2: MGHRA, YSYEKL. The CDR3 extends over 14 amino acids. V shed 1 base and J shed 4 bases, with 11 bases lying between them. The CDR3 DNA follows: TGCGCCAGCAGCCAAGCTGCAGGGAGGTACGAGCAGTACTCC. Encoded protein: CASSQAAGRYEQYS.

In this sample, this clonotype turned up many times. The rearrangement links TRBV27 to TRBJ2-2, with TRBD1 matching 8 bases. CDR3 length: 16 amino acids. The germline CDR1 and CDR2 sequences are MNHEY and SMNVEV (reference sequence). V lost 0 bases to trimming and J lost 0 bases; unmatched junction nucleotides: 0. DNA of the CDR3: TGTGCCAGCAGTTTATCGGACAGGGCGAACACCGGGGAGCTGTTTTTT. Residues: CASSLSDRANTGELFF.

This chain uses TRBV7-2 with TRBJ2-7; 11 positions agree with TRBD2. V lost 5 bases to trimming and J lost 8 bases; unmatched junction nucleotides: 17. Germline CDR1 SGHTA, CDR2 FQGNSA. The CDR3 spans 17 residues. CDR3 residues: CASSNRIAGGPGHKQYF. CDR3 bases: TGTGCCAGCAGCAACAGGATAGCGGGAGGGCCAGGTCACAAGCAGTACTTC.

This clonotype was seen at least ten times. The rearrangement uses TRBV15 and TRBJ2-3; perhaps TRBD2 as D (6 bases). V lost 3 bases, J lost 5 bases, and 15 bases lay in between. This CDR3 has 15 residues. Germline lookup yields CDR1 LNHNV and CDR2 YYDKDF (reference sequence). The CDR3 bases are TGTGCCACCAGCAGGGGACTCCCCGGATTAGATACGCAGTATTTT. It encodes CATSRGLPGLDTQYF.

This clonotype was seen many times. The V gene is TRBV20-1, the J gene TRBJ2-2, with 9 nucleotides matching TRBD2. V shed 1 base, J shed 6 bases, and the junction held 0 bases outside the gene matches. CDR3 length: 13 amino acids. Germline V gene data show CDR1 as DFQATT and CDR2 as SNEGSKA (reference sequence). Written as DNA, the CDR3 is TGCAGTGCTAGAGCTAGCGGGGCCGGGGAGCTGTTTTTT. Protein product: CSARASGAGELFF.